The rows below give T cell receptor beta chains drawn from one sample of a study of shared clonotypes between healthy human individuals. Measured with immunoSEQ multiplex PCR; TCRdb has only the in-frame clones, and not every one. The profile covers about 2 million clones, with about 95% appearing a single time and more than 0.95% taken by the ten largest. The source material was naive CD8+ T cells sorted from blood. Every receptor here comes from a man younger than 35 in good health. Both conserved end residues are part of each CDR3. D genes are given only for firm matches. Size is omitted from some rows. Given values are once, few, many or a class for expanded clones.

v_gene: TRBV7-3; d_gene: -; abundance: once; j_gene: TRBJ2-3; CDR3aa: CASSSLGQYTDTQYF; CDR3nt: TGTGCCAGCAGCTCCCTAGGTCAATACACAGATACGCAGTATTTT
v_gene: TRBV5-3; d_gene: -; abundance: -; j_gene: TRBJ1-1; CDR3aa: CARSCGQMKNTEAFF; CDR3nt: TGTGCCAGAAGCTGCGGACAGATGAAAAACACTGAAGCTTTCTTT
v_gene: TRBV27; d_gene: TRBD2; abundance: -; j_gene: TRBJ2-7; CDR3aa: CASSSLGVAGPYEQYF; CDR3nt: TGTGCCAGCAGTTCTCTCGGGGTAGCGGGGCCCTACGAGCAGTACTTC
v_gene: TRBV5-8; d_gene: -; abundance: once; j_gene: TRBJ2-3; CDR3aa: CASSLKNADTQYF; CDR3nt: TGTGCCAGCAGCTTGAAAAACGCAGATACGCAGTATTTT
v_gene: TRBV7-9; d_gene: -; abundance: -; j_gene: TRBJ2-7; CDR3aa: CASGRGSSDEQYF; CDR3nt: TGTGCCAGCGGCCGGGGTTCCTCTGACGAGCAGTACTTC
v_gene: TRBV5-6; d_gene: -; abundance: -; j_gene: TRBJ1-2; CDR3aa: CASSSGDYGYTF; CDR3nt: TGTGCCAGCAGCTCTGGAGACTATGGCTACACCTTC
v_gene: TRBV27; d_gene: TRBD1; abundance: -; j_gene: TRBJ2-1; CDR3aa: CASAGTGGNEQFF; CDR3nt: TGTGCCAGTGCCGGGACAGGGGGCAATGAGCAGTTCTTC
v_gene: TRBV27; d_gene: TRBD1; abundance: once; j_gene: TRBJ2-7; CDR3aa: CASSQDRGNEQYF; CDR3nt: TGTGCCAGCAGCCAGGACAGGGGAAACGAGCAGTACTTC
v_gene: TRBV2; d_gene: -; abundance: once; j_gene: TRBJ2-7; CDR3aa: CASSEPTSGLSEQYF; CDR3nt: TGTGCCAGCAGTGAACCCACTAGTGGGCTCTCCGAGCAGTACTTC
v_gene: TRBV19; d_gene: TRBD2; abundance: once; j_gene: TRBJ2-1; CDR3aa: CASSIRPSGSNEQFF; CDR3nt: TGTGCCAGTAGTATTAGACCTAGCGGGAGCAATGAGCAGTTCTTC
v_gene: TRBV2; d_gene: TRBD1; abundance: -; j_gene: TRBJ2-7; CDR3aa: CASSEAGQGYEQYF; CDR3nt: TGTGCCAGCAGTGAAGCCGGACAGGGCTACGAGCAGTACTTC
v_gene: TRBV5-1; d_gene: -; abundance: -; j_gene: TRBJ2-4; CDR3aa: CASSPGQGGIQYF; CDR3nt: TGCGCCAGCTCCCCGGGGCAGGGCGGCATTCAGTACTTC
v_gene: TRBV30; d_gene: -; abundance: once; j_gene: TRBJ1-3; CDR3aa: CAWSVSREPPGNTIYF; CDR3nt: TGTGCCTGGAGTGTATCAAGGGAGCCGCCTGGAAACACCATATATTTT
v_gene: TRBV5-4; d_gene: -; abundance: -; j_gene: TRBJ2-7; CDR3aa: CASSLSHEQYF; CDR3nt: TGTGCCAGCAGCTTGTCTCACGAGCAGTACTTC
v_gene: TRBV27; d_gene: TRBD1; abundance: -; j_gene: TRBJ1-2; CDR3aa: CASSLSGQGYGYTF; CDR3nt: TGTGCCAGCAGTTTATCGGGACAGGGGTATGGCTACACCTTC
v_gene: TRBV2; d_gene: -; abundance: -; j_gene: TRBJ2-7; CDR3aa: CATQEGKDEQYF; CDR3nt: TGTGCCACTCAGGAGGGGAAGGACGAGCAGTACTTC
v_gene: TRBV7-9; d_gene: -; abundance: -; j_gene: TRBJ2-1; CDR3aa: CASSPGGDKSYNEQFF; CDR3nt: TGTGCCAGCAGCCCCGGAGGAGACAAGTCCTACAATGAGCAGTTCTTC
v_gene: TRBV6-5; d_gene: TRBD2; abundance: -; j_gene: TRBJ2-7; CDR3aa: CASSIERGPVEQYF; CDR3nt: TGTGCCAGCAGTATCGAGCGGGGCCCAGTCGAGCAGTACTTC
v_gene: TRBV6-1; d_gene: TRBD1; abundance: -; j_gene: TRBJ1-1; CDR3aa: CASSEGQGLTEAFF; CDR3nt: TGTGCCAGCAGTGAGGGACAGGGCCTCACTGAAGCTTTCTTT
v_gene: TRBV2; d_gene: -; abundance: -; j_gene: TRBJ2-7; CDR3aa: CASSDYEQYF; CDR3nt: TGTGCCAGCTCAGACTACGAGCAGTACTTC
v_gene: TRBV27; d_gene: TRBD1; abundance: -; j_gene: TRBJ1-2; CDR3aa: CASKPTGSNYGYTF; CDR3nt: TGTGCCAGCAAGCCGACAGGGTCTAACTATGGCTACACCTTC
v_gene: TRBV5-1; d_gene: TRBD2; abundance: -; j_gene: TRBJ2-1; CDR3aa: CASSLGLAGSSSYNEQFF; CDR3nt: TGCGCCAGCAGCTTGGGATTAGCGGGGAGTAGCTCCTACAATGAGCAGTTCTTC
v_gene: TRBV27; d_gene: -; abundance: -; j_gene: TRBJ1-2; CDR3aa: CASSFQGGDYGYTF; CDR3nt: TGTGCCAGCAGTTTCCAGGGAGGGGACTATGGCTACACCTTC
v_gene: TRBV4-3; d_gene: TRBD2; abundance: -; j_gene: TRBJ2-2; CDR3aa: CASSLGTLAGTGELFF; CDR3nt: TGCGCCAGCAGCCTCGGAACGCTAGCGGGCACCGGGGAGCTGTTTTTT
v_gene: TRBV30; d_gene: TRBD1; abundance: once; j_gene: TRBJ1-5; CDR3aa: CAWSVRGQGNQPQHF; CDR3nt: TGTGCCTGGAGTGTAAGGGGACAGGGTAATCAGCCCCAGCATTTT
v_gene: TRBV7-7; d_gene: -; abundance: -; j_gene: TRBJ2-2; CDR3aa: CASSLNGAGELFF; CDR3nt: TGTGCTAGCAGCTTAAACGGAGCCGGGGAGCTGTTTTTT
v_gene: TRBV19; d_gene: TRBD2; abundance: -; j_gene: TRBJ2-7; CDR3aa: CASSATSGAYEQYF; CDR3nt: TGTGCCAGTAGTGCGACTAGCGGGGCCTACGAGCAGTACTTC
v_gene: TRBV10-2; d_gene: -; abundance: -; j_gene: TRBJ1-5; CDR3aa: CASSESRVSQPQHF; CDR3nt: TGCGCCAGCAGTGAAAGCCGGGTTTCTCAGCCCCAGCATTTT
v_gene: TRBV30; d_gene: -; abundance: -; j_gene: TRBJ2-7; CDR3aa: CAWSVGQGTAYEQYF; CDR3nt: TGTGCCTGGAGTGTCGGCCAGGGAACCGCCTACGAGCAGTACTTC
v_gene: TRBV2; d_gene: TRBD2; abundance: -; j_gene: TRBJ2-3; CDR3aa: CASSEALTSAGGPGFTDTQYF; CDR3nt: TGTGCCAGCAGTGAAGCCCTTACTTCAGCGGGGGGGCCGGGCTTTACAGATACGCAGTATTTT
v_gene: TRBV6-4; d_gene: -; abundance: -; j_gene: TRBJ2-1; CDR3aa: CASSESLVGDEQFF; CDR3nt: TGTGCCAGCAGTGAGAGTCTAGTTGGCGATGAGCAGTTCTTC
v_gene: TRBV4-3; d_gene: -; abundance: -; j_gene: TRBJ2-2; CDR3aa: CASSQDRRDIKDTGELFF; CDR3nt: TGCGCCAGCAGCCAAGATCGGAGGGATATTAAGGACACCGGGGAGCTGTTTTTT
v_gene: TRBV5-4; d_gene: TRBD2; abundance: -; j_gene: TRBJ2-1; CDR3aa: CASSSWTSGENNEQFF; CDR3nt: TGTGCCAGCAGCTCCTGGACTAGCGGCGAAAACAATGAGCAGTTCTTC
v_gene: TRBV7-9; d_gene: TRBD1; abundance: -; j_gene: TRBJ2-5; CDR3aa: CASSFPSDREQETQYF; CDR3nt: TGTGCCAGCAGCTTCCCTTCCGACAGGGAACAAGAGACCCAGTACTTC
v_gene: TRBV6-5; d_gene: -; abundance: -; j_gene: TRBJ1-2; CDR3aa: CASTPTGYNYGYTF; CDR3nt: TGTGCCAGCACCCCTACCGGTTATAACTATGGCTACACCTTC
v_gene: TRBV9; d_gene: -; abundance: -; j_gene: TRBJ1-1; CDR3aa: CASSVVTGGEAFF; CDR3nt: TGTGCCAGCAGCGTAGTTACGGGAGGTGAAGCTTTCTTT
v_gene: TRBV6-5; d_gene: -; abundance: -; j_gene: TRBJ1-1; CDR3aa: CASSIGPLTVAEAFF; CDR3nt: TGTGCCAGCAGTATAGGCCCCCTAACCGTCGCTGAAGCTTTCTTT
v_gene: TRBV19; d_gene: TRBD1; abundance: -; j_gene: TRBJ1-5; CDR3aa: CASSGTARRNDQPQHF; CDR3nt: TGTGCCAGTAGCGGGACAGCCCGAAGGAACGATCAGCCCCAGCATTTT
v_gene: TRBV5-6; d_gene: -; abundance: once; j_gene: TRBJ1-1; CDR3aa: CASSPDSSTEAFF; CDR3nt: TGTGCCAGCAGCCCCGACAGTTCCACTGAAGCTTTCTTT